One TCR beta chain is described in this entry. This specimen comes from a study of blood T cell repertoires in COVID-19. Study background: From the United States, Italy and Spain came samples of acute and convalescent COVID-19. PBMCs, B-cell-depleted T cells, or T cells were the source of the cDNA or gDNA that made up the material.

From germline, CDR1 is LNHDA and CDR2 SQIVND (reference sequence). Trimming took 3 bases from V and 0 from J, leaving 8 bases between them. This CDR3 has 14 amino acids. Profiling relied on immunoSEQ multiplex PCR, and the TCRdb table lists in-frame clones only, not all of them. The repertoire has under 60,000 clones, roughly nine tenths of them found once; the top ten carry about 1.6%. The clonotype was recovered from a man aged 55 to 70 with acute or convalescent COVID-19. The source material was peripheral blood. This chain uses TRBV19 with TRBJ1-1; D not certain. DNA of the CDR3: TGTGCCAGTAGTATTACCACAGTGAACACTGAAGCTTTCTTT. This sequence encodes CASSITTVNTEAFF.